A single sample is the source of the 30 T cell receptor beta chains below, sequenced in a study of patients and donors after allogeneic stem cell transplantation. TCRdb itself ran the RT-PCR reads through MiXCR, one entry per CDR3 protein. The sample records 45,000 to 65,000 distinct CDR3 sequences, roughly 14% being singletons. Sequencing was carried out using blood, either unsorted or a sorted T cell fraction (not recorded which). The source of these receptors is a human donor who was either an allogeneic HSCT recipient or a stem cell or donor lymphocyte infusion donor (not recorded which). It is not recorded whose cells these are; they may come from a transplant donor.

CDR3 bases: TGTGCCAGCGGTATGCGCGACACCGGGGAGCTGTTTTTT. The encoded protein is CASGMRDTGELFF. This chain connects TRBV12-3 or TRBV12-4 to TRBJ2-2; D is undetermined. The CDR3 is made up of 13 amino acids. Trimming cost V 8 bases and J 3 bases, with 10 bases left between them.

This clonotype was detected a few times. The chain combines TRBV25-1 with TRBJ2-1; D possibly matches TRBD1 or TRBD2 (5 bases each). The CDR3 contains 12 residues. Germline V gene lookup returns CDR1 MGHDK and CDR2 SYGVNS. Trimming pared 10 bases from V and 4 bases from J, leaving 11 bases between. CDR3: CATQGAYNEQFF. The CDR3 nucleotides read TGTGCCACCCAGGGAGCGTACAATGAGCAGTTCTTC.

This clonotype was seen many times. The CDR3 is CASSSPGTGSDEQFF. The CDR3 nucleotides read TGTGCCAGCAGTTCTCCCGGGACAGGGTCGGATGAGCAGTTCTTC. The chain combines TRBV12-3 or TRBV12-4 with TRBJ2-1; TRBD1 matches 9 bases. The V segment lost 4 bases and the J segment 8 bases; nucleotides outside the gene matches: 9. The CDR3 loop spans 15 amino acids.

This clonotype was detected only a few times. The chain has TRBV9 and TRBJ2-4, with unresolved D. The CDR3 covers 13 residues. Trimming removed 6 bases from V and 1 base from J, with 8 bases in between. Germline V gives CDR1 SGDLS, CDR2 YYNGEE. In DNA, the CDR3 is TGTGCCAGCACATGGGTTGCCAAAAACATTCAGTACTTC. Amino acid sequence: CASTWVAKNIQYF.

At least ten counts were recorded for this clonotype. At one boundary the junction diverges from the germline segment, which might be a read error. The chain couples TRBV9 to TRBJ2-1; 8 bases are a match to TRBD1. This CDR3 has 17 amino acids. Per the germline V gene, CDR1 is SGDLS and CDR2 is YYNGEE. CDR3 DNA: TGTGCCAGCACCGTAGGGTTGGCAGGGGGCATGGTCGATGAGCAGTTCTTC. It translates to CASTVGLAGGMVDEQFF.

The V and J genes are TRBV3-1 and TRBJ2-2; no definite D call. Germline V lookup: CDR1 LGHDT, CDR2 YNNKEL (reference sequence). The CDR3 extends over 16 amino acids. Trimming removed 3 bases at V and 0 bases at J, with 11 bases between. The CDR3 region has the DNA TGTGCCAGCAGCCATGGCTATATCGCGAACACCGGGGAGCTGTTTTTT. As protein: CASSHGYIANTGELFF.

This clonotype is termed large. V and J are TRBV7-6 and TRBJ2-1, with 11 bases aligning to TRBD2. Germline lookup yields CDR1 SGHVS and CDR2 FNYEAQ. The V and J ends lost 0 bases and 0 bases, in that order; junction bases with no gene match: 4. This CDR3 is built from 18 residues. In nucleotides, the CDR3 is TGTGCCAGCAGCTTAGCACTAGCGGGAGATTACTCCTACAATGAGCAGTTCTTC. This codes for CASSLALAGDYSYNEQFF.

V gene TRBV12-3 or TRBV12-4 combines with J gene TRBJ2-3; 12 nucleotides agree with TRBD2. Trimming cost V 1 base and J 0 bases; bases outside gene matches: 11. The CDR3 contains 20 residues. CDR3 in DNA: TGTGCCAGCAGTTTAGAGGAGGGCCTAGCGGGGGGGCCTAGCACAGATACGCAGTATTTT. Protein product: CASSLEEGLAGGPSTDTQYF.

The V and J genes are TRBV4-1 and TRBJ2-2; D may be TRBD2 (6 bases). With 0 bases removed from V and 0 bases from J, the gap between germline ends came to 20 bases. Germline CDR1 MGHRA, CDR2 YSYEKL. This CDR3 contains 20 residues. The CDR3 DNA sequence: TGCGCCAGCAGCCAAGATTGGAGGGACCGGTCACTAGCGAACACCGGGGAGCTGTTTTTT. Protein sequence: CASSQDWRDRSLANTGELFF.

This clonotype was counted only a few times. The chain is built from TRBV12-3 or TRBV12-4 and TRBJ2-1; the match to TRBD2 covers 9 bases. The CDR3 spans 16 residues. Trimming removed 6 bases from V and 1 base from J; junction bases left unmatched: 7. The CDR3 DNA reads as TGTGCCAGCAGGCCTAGCGGGGTAAGATCCTACAATGAGCAGTTCTTC. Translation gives CASRPSGVRSYNEQFF.

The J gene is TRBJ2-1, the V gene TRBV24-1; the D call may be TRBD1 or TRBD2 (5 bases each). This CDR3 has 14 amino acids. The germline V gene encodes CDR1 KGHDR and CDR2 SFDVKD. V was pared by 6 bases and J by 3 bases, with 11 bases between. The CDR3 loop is CATSFGDGYNEQFF. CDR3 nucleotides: TGTGCCACCAGTTTTGGGGACGGCTACAATGAGCAGTTCTTC.

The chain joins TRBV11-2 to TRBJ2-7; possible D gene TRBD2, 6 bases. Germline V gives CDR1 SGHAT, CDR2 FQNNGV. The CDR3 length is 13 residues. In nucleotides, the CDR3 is TGTGCTACCCGGGGAGGAGGAATCTACGAGCAGTACTTC. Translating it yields CATRGGGIYEQYF.

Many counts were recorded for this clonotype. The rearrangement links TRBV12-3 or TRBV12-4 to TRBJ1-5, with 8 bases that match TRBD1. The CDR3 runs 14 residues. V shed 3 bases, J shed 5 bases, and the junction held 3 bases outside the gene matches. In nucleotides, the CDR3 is TGTGCCAGCAGTTTTAGGGACAGGTATCAGCCCCAGCATTTT. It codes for CASSFRDRYQPQHF.

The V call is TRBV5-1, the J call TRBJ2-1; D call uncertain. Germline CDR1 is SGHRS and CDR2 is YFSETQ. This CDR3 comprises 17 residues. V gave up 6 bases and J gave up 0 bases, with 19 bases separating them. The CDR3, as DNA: TGCGCCAGCACCCCCTATGAGGTCCCCAGCTCCTACAATGAGCAGTTCTTC. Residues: CASTPYEVPSSYNEQFF.

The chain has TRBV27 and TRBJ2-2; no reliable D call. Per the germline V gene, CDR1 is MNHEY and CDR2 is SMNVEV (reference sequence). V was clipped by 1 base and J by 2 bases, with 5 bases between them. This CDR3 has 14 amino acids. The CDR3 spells CASSLYGNTGELFF. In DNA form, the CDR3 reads TGTGCCAGCAGTTTATACGGCAACACCGGGGAGCTGTTTTTT.

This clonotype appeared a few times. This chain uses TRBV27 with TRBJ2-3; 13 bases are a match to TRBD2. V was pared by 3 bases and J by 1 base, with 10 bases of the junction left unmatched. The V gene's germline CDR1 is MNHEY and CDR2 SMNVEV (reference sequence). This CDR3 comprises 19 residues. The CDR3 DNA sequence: TGTGCCAGCAGTTTGGTCGGACTAGCGGGAGTTGAGGGCACAGATACGCAGTATTTT. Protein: CASSLVGLAGVEGTDTQYF.

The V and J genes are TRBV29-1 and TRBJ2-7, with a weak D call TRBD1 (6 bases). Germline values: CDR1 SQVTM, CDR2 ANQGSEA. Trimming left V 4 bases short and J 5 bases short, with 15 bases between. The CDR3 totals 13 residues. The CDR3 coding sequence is TGCAGCGTTGGACAGGTGTTGGGGAACGAGCAGTACTTC. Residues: CSVGQVLGNEQYF.

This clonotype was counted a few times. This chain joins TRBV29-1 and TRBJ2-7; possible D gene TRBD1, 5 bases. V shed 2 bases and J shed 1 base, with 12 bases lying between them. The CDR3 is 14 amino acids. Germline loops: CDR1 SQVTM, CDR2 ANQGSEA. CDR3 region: CSVETEDSSYEQYF. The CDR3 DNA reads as TGCAGCGTTGAAACGGAAGACAGTTCCTACGAGCAGTACTTC.

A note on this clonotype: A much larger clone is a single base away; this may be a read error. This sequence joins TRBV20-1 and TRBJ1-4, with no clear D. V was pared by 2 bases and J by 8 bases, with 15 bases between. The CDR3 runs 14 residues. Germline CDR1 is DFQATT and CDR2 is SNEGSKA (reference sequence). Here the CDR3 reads CSARKGSAWEKLFF. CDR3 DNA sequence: TGCAGTGCTAGAAAGGGCAGTGCCTGGGAAAAACTGTTTTTT.

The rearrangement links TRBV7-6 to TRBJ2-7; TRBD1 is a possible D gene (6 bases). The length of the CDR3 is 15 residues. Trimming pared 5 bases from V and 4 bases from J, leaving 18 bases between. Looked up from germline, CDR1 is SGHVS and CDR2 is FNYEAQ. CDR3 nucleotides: TGTGCCAGCAGCCTAAAGGGGGTTACAGGGTACGAGCAGTACTTC. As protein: CASSLKGVTGYEQYF.

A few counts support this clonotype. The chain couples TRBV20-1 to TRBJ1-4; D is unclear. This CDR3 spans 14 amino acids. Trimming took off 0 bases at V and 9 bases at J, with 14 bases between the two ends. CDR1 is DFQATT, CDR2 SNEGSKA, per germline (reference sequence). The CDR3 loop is CSARDGVGNQKLFF. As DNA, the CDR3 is TGCAGTGCTAGAGATGGAGTGGGGAATCAAAAACTGTTTTTT.

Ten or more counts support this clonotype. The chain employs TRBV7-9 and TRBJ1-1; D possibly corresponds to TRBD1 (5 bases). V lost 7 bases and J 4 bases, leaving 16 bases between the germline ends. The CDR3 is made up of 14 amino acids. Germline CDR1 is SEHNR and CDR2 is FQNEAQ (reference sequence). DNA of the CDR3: TGTGCCAGCACCGCGTGGGGGGTGAGCACTGAAGCTTTCTTT. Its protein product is CASTAWGVSTEAFF. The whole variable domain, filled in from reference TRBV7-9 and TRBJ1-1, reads DTGVSQNPRHKITKRGQNVTFRCDPISEHNRLYWYRQTLGQGPEFLTYFQNEAQLEKSRLLSDRFSAERPKGSFSTLEIQRTEQGDSAMYLCASTAWGVSTEAFFGQGTRLTVV.

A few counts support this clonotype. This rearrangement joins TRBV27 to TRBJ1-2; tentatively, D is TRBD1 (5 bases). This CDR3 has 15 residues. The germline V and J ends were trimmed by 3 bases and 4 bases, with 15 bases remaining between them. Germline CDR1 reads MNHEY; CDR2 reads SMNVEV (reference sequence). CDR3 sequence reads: CASSFSPTAFYGYTF. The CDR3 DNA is TGTGCCAGCAGTTTTTCCCCGACAGCTTTCTATGGCTACACCTTC.

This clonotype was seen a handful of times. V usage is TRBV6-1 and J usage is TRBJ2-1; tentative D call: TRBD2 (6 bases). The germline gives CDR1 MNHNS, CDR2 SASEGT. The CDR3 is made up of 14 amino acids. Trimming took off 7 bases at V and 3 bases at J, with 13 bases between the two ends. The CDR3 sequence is CASIPGLNYNEQFF. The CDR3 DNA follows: TGTGCCAGCATACCGGGACTCAACTACAATGAGCAGTTCTTC.

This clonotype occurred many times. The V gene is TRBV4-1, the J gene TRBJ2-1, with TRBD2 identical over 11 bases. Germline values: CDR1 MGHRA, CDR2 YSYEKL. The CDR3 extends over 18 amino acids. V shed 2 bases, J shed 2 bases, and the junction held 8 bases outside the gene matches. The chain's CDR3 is CASSQIDLGLAAYNEQFF. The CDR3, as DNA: TGCGCCAGCAGCCAAATAGACTTGGGACTAGCGGCCTACAATGAGCAGTTCTTC.

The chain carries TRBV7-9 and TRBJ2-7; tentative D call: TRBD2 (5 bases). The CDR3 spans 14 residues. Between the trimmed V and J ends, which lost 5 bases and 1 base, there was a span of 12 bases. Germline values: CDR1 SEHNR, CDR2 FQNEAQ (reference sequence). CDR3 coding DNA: TGTGCCAGCAGCCAGGCACTAGGATCCTACGAGCAGTACTTC. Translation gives CASSQALGSYEQYF.

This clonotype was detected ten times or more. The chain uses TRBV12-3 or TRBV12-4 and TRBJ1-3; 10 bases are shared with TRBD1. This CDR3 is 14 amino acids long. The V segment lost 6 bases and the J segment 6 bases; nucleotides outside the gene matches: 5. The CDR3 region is CASSVGTGANTIYF. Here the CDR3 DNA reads TGTGCCAGCAGCGTCGGGACAGGGGCAAACACCATATATTTT.

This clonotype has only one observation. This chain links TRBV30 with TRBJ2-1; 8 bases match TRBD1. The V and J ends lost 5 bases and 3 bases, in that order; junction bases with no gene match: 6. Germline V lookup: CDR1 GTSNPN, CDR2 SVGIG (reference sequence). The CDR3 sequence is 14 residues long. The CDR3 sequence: CAWDRGYGYNEQFF. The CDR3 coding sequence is TGTGCCTGGGACAGGGGATATGGCTACAATGAGCAGTTCTTC.

The CDR3 region has the DNA TGCGCCAGCAGCTTAACTAGCGGGAGGGGCTACAATGAGCAGTTCTTC. Translation gives CASSLTSGRGYNEQFF. The chain couples TRBV5-1 to TRBJ2-1; 13 bases agree with TRBD2. The CDR3 runs 16 residues. The V and J ends lost 2 bases and 3 bases, in that order; junction bases with no gene match: 2. Germline loops: CDR1 SGHRS, CDR2 YFSETQ.

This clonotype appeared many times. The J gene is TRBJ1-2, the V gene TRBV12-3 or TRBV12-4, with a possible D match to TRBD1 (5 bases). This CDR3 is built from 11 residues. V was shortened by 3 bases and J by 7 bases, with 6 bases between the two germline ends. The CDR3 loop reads CASSFGGGYTF. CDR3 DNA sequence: TGTGCCAGCAGTTTCGGGGGTGGCTACACCTTC.